This entry lists 4 T cell receptor beta chains sequenced from one sample in a study of patients and donors after allogeneic stem cell transplantation. Each CDR3 protein gets one entry after TCRdb re-called the RT-PCR reads with MiXCR. The table shows roughly 940,000 distinct CDR3 sequences, with more than 15% occurring only once. What was sequenced was blood, either unsorted or a sorted T cell fraction (not recorded which). Receptor source: a human donor who was either an allogeneic HSCT recipient or a stem cell or donor lymphocyte infusion donor (not recorded which). It is not recorded whose cells these are; they may come from a transplant donor.

The chain recombines TRBV15 with TRBJ1-4; D unclear. Germline CDR1 is LNHNV and CDR2 is YYDKDF (reference sequence). The V and J ends lost 0 bases and 8 bases respectively, with 7 bases between them. This CDR3 has 13 residues. This chain's CDR3 is CATSRDRIEKLFF. The CDR3 coding sequence is TGTGCCACCAGCAGAGATCGCATAGAAAAACTGTTTTTT.

This clonotype was counted a few times. J is TRBJ1-5 and V is TRBV28; 8 bases fit TRBD1. Germline V CDR1 and CDR2: MDHEN, SYDVKM. The CDR3 contains 17 residues. After removal of 5 bases from V and 3 bases from J, the junction contained 12 bases not matched to a gene. The CDR3 sequence is CASSPIQGVFANQPQHF. In DNA, the CDR3 is TGTGCCAGCAGTCCCATACAGGGGGTGTTCGCCAATCAGCCCCAGCATTTT.

The chain has TRBV19 and TRBJ2-2; a possible D gene is TRBD1 (5 bases). V lost 7 bases to trimming and J lost 1 base, with 10 bases between them. Germline values: CDR1 LNHDA, CDR2 SQIVND (reference sequence). There are 14 residues in the CDR3. CDR3 protein: CASMGLGNTGELFF. CDR3 sequence (DNA): TGTGCCAGTATGGGGCTAGGGAACACCGGGGAGCTGTTTTTT.

This clonotype appeared a few times. The J gene is TRBJ2-7, the V gene TRBV7-2; weak D call: TRBD1 (6 bases). The germline V and J ends were trimmed by 5 bases and 5 bases, with 13 bases remaining between them. The length of the CDR3 is 13 residues. Germline V gives CDR1 SGHTA, CDR2 FQGNSA. CDR3 sequence reads: CASSPTGYDEQYF. CDR3 sequence (DNA): TGTGCCAGCAGCCCAACAGGGTATGACGAGCAGTACTTC.